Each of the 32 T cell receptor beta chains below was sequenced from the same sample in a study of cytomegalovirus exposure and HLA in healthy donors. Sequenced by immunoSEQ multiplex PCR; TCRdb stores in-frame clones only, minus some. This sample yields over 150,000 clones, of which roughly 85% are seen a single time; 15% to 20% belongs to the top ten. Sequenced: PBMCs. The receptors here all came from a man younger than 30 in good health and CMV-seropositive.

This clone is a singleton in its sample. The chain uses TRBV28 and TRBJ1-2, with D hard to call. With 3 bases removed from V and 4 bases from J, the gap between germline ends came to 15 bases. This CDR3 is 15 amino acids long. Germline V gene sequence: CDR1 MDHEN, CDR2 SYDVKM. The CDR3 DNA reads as TGTGCCAGCAGTTTCAGTGGGCGGGATAGCTATGGCTACACCTTC. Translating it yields CASSFSGRDSYGYTF.

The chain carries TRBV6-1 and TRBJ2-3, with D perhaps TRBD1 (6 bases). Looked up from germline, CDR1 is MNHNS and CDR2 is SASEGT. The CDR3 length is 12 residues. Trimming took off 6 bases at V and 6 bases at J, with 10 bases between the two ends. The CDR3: CASSPTGDTQYF. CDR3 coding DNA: TGTGCCAGCAGCCCTACAGGGGATACGCAGTATTTT.

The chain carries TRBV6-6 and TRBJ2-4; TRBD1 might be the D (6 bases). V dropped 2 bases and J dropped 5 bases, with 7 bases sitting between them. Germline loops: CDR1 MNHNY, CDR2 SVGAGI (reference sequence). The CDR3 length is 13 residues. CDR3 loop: CASSYGGENIQYF. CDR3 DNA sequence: TGTGCCAGCAGTTACGGGGGCGAAAACATTCAGTACTTC.

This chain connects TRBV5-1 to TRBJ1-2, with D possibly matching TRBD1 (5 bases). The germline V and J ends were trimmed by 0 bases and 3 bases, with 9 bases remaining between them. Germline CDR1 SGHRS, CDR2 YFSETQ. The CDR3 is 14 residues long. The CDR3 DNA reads TGCGCCAGCAGCTTGGAAGGGACTTACTATGGCTACACCTTC. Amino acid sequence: CASSLEGTYYGYTF.

The CDR3 loop reads CASSFSTGNQPQHF. The CDR3 bases are TGTGCCAGCAGTTTCTCGACAGGCAATCAGCCCCAGCATTTT. The V and J genes are TRBV28 and TRBJ1-5; TRBD1 might be the D (5 bases). V was clipped by 3 bases and J by 2 bases, with 8 bases between them. The CDR3 is made up of 14 amino acids. The germline V gene encodes CDR1 MDHEN and CDR2 SYDVKM.

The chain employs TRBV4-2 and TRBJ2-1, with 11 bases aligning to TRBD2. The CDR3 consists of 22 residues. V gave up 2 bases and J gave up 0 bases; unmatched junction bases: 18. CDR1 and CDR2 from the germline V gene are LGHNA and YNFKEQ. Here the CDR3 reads CASSQYPVGTSGPYRSYNEQFF. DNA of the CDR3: TGTGCCAGCAGCCAATATCCCGTCGGGACTAGCGGACCCTACCGCTCCTACAATGAGCAGTTCTTC.

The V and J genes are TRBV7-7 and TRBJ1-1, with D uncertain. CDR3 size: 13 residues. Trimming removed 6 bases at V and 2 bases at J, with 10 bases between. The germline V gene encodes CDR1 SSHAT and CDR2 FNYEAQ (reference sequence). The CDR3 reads CASSPQVNTEAFF. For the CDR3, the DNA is TGTGCCAGCAGTCCTCAGGTCAACACTGAAGCTTTCTTT.

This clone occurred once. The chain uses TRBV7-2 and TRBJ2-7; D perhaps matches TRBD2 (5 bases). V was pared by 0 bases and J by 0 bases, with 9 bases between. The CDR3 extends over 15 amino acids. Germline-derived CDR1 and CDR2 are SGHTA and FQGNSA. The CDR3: CASSLASGYSYEQYF. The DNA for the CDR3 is TGTGCCAGCAGCTTAGCCTCGGGGTACTCCTACGAGCAGTACTTC.

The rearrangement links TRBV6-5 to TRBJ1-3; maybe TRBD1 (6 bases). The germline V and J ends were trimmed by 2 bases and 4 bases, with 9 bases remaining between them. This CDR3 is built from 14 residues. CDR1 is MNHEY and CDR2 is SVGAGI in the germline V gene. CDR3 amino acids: CASSYSRGGNTIYF. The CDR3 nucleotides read TGTGCCAGCAGTTACAGCAGGGGAGGAAACACCATATATTTT.

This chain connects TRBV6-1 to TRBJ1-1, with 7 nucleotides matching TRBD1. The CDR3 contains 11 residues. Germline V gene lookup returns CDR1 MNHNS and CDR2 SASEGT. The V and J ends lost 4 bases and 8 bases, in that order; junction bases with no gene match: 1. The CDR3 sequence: CASSAGGEAFF. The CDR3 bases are TGTGCCAGCAGTGCAGGGGGAGAAGCTTTCTTT.

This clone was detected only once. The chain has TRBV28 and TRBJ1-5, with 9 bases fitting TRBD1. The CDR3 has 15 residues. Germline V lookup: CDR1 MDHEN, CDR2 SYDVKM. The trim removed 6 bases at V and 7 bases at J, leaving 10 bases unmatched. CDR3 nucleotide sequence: TGTGCCAGCAGATACTTACAGGGGGCTCAGCAGCCCCAGCATTTT. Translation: CASRYLQGAQQPQHF.

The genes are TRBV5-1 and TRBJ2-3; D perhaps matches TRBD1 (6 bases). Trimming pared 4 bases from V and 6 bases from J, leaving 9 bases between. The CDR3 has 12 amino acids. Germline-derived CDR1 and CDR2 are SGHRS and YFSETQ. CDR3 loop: CASSTGYDTQYF. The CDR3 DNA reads TGCGCCAGCAGCACAGGGTATGATACGCAGTATTTT.

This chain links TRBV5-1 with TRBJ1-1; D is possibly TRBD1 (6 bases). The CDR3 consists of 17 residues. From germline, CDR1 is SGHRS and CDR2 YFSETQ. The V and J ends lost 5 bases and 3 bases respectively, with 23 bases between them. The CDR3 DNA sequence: TGCGCCAGCAGTCCCGCCAGTTACAGGGATTGGGACACTGAAGCTTTCTTT. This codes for CASSPASYRDWDTEAFF.

CDR3 DNA sequence: TGTGCCAGTAGTCCCTACTCAAACACCATATATTTT. Encoded protein: CASSPYSNTIYF. The chain carries TRBV19 and TRBJ1-3; no clear D gene. The germline V gene encodes CDR1 LNHDA and CDR2 SQIVND (reference sequence). V dropped 5 bases and J dropped 6 bases, with 8 bases sitting between them. This CDR3 has 12 residues.

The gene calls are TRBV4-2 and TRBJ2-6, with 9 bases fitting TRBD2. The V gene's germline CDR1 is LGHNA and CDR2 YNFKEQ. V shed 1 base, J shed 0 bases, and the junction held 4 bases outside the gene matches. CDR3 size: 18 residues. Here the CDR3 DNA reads TGTGCCAGCAGCCAAGGACTAGCGGAGAGCTCTGGGGCCAACGTCCTGACTTTC. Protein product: CASSQGLAESSGANVLTF.

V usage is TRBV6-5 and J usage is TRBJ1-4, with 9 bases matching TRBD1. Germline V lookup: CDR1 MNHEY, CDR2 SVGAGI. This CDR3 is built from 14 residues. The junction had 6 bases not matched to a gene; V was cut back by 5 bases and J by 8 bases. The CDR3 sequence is CASSTGTGTEKLFF. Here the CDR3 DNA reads TGTGCCAGCAGTACCGGGACAGGGACGGAAAAACTGTTTTTT.

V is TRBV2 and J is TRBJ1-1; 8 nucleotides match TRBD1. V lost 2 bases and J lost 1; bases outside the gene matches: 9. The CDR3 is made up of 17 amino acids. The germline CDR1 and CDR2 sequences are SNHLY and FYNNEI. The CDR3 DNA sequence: TGTGCCAGCAGTGAACAGGGACAGGTATTTGGGAACACTGAAGCTTTCTTT. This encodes CASSEQGQVFGNTEAFF.

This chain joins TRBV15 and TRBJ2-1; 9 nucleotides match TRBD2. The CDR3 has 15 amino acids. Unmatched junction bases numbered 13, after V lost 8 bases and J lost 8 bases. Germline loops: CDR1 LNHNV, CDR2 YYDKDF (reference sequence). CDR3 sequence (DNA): TGTGCCACCGCGTCGGGTGCCCTAGCGGGACATGAGCAGTTCTTC. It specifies CATASGALAGHEQFF.

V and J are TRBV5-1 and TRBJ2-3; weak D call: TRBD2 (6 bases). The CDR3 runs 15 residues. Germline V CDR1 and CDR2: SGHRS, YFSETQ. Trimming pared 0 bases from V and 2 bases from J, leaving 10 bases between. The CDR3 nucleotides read TGCGCCAGCAGCTTGGGCGGGGTGGACACAGATACGCAGTATTTT. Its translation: CASSLGGVDTDTQYF.

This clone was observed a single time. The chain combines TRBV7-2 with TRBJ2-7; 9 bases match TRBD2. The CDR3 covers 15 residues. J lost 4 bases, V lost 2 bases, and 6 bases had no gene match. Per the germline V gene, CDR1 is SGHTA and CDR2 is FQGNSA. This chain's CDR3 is CASSLSAGGVYEQYF. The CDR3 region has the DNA TGTGCCAGCAGCTTATCTGCGGGAGGGGTTTACGAGCAGTACTTC.

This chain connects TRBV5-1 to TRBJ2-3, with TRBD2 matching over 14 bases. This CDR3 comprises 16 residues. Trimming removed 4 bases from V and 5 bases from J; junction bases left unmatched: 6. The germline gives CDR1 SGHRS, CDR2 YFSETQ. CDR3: CASSHGLAGGLDTQYF. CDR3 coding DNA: TGCGCCAGCAGCCACGGACTAGCGGGGGGCTTAGATACGCAGTATTTT.

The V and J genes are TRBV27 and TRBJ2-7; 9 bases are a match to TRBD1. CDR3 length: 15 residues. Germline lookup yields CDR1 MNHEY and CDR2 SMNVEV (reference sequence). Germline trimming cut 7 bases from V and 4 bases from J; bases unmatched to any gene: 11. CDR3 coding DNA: TGTGCCAGCACCTTCAAGGGACAGGGTGGGTACGAGCAGTACTTC. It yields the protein CASTFKGQGGYEQYF.

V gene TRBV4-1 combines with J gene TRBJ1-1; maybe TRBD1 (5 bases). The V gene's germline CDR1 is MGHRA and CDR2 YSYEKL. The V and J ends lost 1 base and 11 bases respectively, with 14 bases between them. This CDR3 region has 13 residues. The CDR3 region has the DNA TGCGCCAGCAGCCAAGGATCCAGGGCGAGCGCTTTCTTT. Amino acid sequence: CASSQGSRASAFF.

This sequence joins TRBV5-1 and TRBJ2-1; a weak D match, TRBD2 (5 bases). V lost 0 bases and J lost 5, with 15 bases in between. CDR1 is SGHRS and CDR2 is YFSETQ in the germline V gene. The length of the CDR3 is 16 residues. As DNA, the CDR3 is TGCGCCAGCAGCTTGGCTACCGCGGGTGGCCACAATGAGCAGTTCTTC. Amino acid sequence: CASSLATAGGHNEQFF.

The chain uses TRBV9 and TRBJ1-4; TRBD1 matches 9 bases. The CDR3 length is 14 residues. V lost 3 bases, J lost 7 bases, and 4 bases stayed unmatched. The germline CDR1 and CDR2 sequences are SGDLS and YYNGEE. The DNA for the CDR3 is TGTGCCAGCAGCGACGGGACAGGGAGTGAAAAACTGTTTTTT. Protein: CASSDGTGSEKLFF.

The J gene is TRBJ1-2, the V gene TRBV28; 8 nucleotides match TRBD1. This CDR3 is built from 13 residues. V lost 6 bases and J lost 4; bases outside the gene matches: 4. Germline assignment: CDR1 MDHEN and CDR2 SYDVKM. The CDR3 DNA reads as TGTGCCAGCAGGACAGGGGCGGGCTATGGCTACACCTTC. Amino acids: CASRTGAGYGYTF.

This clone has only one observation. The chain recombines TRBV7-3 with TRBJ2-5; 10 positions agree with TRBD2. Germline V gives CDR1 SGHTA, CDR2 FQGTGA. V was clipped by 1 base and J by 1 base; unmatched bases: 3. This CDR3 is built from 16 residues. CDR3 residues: CASSLIAGGTQETQYF. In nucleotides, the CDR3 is TGTGCCAGCAGCTTAATAGCGGGAGGAACCCAAGAGACCCAGTACTTC. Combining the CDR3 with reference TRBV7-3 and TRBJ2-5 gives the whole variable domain GAGVSQTPSNKVTEKGKYVELRCDPISGHTALYWYRQSLGQGPEFLIYFQGTGAADDSGLPNDRFFAVRPEGSVSTLKIQRTERGDSAVYLCASSLIAGGTQETQYFGPGTRLLVL.

The CDR3: CAWTPTGNTEAFF. CDR3 coding DNA: TGTGCCTGGACTCCCACAGGTAACACTGAAGCTTTCTTT. The V call is TRBV30, the J call TRBJ1-1; possible D gene TRBD1, 5 bases. Germline V gene data show CDR1 as GTSNPN and CDR2 as SVGIG (reference sequence). There are 13 residues in the CDR3. The V and J ends lost 4 bases and 2 bases respectively, with 11 bases between them.

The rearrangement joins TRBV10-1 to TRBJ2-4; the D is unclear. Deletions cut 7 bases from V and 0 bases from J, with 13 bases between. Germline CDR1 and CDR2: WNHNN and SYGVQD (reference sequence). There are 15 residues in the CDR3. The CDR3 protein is CASTPPYLAKNIQYF. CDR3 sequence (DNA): TGCGCCAGCACCCCTCCTTATTTAGCCAAAAACATTCAGTACTTC.

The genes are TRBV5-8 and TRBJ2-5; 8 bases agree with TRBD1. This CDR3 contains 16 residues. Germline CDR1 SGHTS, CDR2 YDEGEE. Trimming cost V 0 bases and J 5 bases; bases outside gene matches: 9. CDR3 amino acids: CASSLAGQGAWETQYF. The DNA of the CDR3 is TGTGCCAGCAGCTTGGCCGGCCAGGGGGCGTGGGAGACCCAGTACTTC.

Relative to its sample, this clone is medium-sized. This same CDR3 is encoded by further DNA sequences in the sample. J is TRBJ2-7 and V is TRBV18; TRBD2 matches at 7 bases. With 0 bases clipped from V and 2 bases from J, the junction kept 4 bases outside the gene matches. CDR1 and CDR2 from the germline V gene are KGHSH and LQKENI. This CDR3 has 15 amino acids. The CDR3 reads CASSPPQGGPYEQYF. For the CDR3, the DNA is TGTGCCAGCTCACCACCCCAGGGAGGGCCCTACGAGCAGTACTTC.

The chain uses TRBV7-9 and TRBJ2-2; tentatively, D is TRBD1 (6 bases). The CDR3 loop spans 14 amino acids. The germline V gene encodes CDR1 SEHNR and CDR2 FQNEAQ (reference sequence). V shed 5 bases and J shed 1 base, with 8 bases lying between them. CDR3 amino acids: CASSRDKNTGELFF. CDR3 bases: TGTGCCAGCAGCCGGGACAAGAACACCGGGGAGCTGTTTTTT.